The entry below gives a single TCR beta chain sequence along with its context. The data were obtained in a study of blood T cell repertoires in COVID-19. With V trimmed by 4 bases and J by 0 bases, 6 bases remained unmatched. CDR3 length: 16 amino acids. Germline loops: CDR1 SEHNR, CDR2 FQNEAQ (reference sequence). Individuals aged roughly 18 to 95 years were recruited from fewer than 25 US areas. Clinical histories supplied by participants themselves formed the basis of cohort assignment. Original data processing: From reference gene primer amplification, estimates of nucleated cell counts were derived. The table came from immunoSEQ multiplex PCR; TCRdb's copy has only in-frame clones and leaves some out. From that table come the V and J calls and clone size; the DNA was used to work out D and trimming. Among under 450,000 clones listed, roughly 86% were seen once.

The TCR sequence derives from a man in his thirties or forties who had recovered from COVID-19. The sequenced material came from PBMCs or T cells enriched from blood (not recorded which). The V gene is TRBV7-9, the J gene TRBJ2-3; 8 bases map to TRBD2. The CDR3 DNA reads TGTGCCAGCAGCTCCTGGACTAGCCCTAGCACAGATACGCAGTATTTT. This sequence encodes CASSSWTSPSTDTQYF.